This TCR beta chain appears in the sequencing data of a study of shared clonotypes between healthy human individuals. Study results and limitations: Only blood was sampled, and tissue TCR repertoires likely differ from blood ones.

Deep-level assay runs were performed. The protocol was immunoSEQ multiplex PCR, while the TCRdb copy is restricted to in-frame clones and leaves out a portion. The table has under 300,000 clones, 65% to 70% seen once. The CDR3 runs to 13 residues. Losses at the gene ends were 6 bases for V and 1 base for J; bases not matched to a gene: 2. The germline V gene has CDR1 KGHSY and CDR2 FQNENV. This clone was seen more than once but under ten times. As yet, its antigen is unknown. Free of recent acute infections or vaccinations, the donors were healthy HIV-negative adults. The study separated CD4+ cells into CD45RA+ naive and CD45RA-negative memory subsets.

The chain carries TRBV16 and TRBJ1-1; 7 bases fit TRBD1. The sequence came from a young man in good health. Material for sequencing was memory CD4+ T cells sorted from blood. The subset was: CD45RA-negative fraction. The CDR3 DNA follows: TGTGCCAGCAGACGACAGGGGAACACTGAAGCTTTCTTT. Translation: CASRRQGNTEAFF. Variable domain in full (rest from reference TRBV16 and TRBJ1-1): GEEVAQTPKHLVRGEGQKAKLYCAPIKGHSYVFWYQQVLKNEFKFLISFQNENVFDETGMPKERFSAKCLPNSPCSLEIQATKLEDSAVYFCASRRQGNTEAFFGQGTRLTVV.